This T cell receptor (beta chain) originates from a study of vaccination and CD4 T cells after COVID-19. Across the whole study: Post-COVID draws followed diagnosis by a median roughly 99 days (range 35 to 161). Stimuli were overlapping spike peptide pools of SARS-CoV-2 and three common cold coronaviruses (HCoV-NL63, HCoV-OC43, HCoV-229E).

As for treatment: roughly ten-day PBMC culture with coronavirus spike peptide pools or control peptides (ViraFEST assay). ViraFEST used peptide pools to expand antigen-specific T cells before TCR sequencing. Cultured CD4+ T-cell DNA underwent Oncomine TCR Beta short-read sequencing. TCRdb used MiXCR to reprocess the PCR reads, holding one entry per CDR3 protein. The table shows 10,000 to 15,000 distinct CDR3 sequences, with roughly 74% occurring only once. The junction had 12 bases not matched to a gene; V was cut back by 1 base and J by 3 bases. The length of the CDR3 is 18 residues. Per germline, CDR1 MNHEY and CDR2 SMNVEV (reference sequence). Concerning this clonotype itself: Its antigen is as yet unknown.

This receptor was taken from a human donor who had recovered from COVID-19. Sample: CD4+ T cells from blood, cultured in vitro. This chain uses TRBV27 with TRBJ2-5; 9 bases are shared with TRBD2. CDR3 sequence: CASSLFRRLSGSEETQYF. The CDR3 DNA reads TGTGCCAGCAGTTTATTCCGCCGACTTAGCGGGAGTGAAGAGACCCAGTACTTC.